This TCR beta chain comes out of a study of T-cell reconstitution after alpha-beta-depleted transplantation in children. Comments on this clonotype: One base away lies a much larger clone, so this may be a sequencing read error.

Molecular barcoding with unique molecular identifiers was used for the TCRbeta library. TCRdb reanalysed the PCR reads using MiXCR and keeps one entry per CDR3 protein. The repertoire holds about 410,000 distinct CDR3 sequences, around 21% seen once, with 3.8% in the top ten. CDR3 length equals 14 residues. With 0 bases removed from V and 0 bases from J, the gap between germline ends came to 9 bases. Germline V lookup: CDR1 DFQATT, CDR2 SNEGSKA (reference sequence). V usage is TRBV20-1 and J usage is TRBJ2-7; D gene uncertain. This TCR was sampled from a human donor who donated a stem cell graft to a child with acute myeloid leukemia. This sample comprised PBMCs from the stem cell graft donor, obtained from the stem cell graft. The CDR3 region is CSARDLAGSYEQYF. CDR3 DNA: TGCAGTGCTAGAGATTTGGCCGGCTCCTACGAGCAGTACTTC.